This T cell receptor (beta chain) was recovered during a study of beta chain features in type 1 diabetes. This CDR3 region has 14 residues. Trimming cost V 3 bases and J 5 bases; bases outside gene matches: 5. Per germline, CDR1 SEHNR and CDR2 FQNEAQ (reference sequence). Whole-study results and caveats: When VDJ junctions were examined, type 1 diabetes patients showed fewer insertions and more deletions. Although PCR might favor shorter templates, it would do so equally in patients and controls.

This clone occurred many times. Its antigen is not known. The collection from each donor was one heparinised blood draw averaging roughly 110 mL. Isolated RNA was reverse transcribed in full, so expressed TCRB transcripts were sequenced. The data were produced by immunoSEQ multiplex PCR, yet TCRdb's version contains in-frame clones alone and is incomplete. The sample contains fewer than 550,000 clones, over 10% of which appear only once. The chain uses TRBV7-9 and TRBJ2-3, with 7 nucleotides matching TRBD2. The TCR sequence derives from a woman aged 18-29 years in good health. Sequencing input: naive CD4+ T cells from blood. In nucleotides, the CDR3 is TGTGCCAGCAGCTTTGGACTAGAGAAAGATACGCAGTATTTT. It yields the protein CASSFGLEKDTQYF.